This entry lists 8 T cell receptor beta chains sequenced from one sample in a study of CD4 and CD8 cells across lung adenocarcinoma regions (dated by TCRdb to 2017 to 2018). Library construction relied on PCR. The sample was run on a HiSeq X Ten. TCRdb reran the public reads through fastp at Q25 and MiXCR, keeping productive beta chains. Rows with a matching CDR3 protein are joined into one entry that keeps the most common DNA and genes. This sample is represented by more than 9,500 distinct CDR3 sequences; under 75% of them were singletons. The ten largest clones represent 30% to 45% of the sample. Material: CD8+ T cells from the margin of a lung tumor. This specimen's cell subset or site label, interpreted: tumor margin region. Every receptor here comes from a female donor with lung adenocarcinoma. The CD4 and CD8 labels of this study may be unreliable.

A note on this clonotype: The junction departs from the called germline gene at one end, perhaps through a read error. J is TRBJ2-4 and V is TRBV10-3, with D tentatively TRBD2 (6 bases). Germline loops: CDR1 ENHRY, CDR2 SYGVKD. The CDR3 runs 15 residues. DNA for the CDR3: TGTTGCCGCGGCTCGGGGGTGTTAGCCAAAGACATTCAGTACTTC. It yields the protein CCRGSGVLAKDIQYF.

The chain couples TRBV6-1 to TRBJ2-4, with D perhaps assigned TRBD1 or TRBD2 (7 bases each). Germline V gene sequence: CDR1 MNHNS, CDR2 SASEGT. The CDR3 contains 14 residues. Trimming stripped 0 bases from V and 10 bases from J, with 13 bases between. This CDR3 is CASSEAGGTDIQYF. Written as DNA, the CDR3 is TGTGCCAGCAGTGAAGCCGGGGGGACAGATATTCAGTACTTC.

At least ten counts were recorded for this clonotype. The chain joins TRBV6-1 to TRBJ2-3; 9 nucleotides align to TRBD2. This CDR3 region has 16 residues. Germline V lookup: CDR1 MNHNS, CDR2 SASEGT. With 7 bases clipped from V and 0 bases from J, the junction kept 8 bases outside the gene matches. CDR3 amino acids: CASNRGGEASTDTQYF. CDR3 bases: TGTGCCAGCAACCGCGGGGGGGAGGCTAGCACAGATACGCAGTATTTT.

About this clonotype itself: The junction departs from germline at one end; a sequencing error may be responsible. The CDR3 loop is CASSETGLSGGAQETQYF. Here the CDR3 DNA reads TGCGCCAGCAGTGAGACCGGGCTTAGCGGGGGGGCCCAAGAGACCCAGTATTTC. V usage is TRBV10-1 and J usage is TRBJ2-3, with 11 bases identical to TRBD2. Germline V gene data show CDR1 as WNHNN and CDR2 as SYGVQD (reference sequence). CDR3 length equals 18 residues.

This clonotype has just a few counts. The CDR3 coding sequence is TGTGCCAGCAGTAGGCACGCGAACACCGGGGAGCTGTTTTTT. It yields the protein CASSRHANTGELFF. The chain is built from TRBV27 and TRBJ2-2, with unresolved D. The length of the CDR3 is 14 residues. CDR1 and CDR2 (germline): MNHEY, SMNVEV (reference sequence). V was trimmed by 5 bases and J by 0 bases, leaving 7 bases between them.

The table lists this clonotype with many counts. The chain carries TRBV6-1 and TRBJ2-1, with D tentatively TRBD1 (5 bases). The J call may be wrong; the DNA end is better matched by TRBJ2-7. This CDR3 has 15 amino acids. The germline CDR1 and CDR2 sequences are MNHNS and SASEGT. The CDR3: CASNQGVSRTYEQYF. CDR3 DNA sequence: TGTGCCAGCAATCAGGGTGTGAGTCGCACATACGAGCAGTACTTC.

This clonotype was found many times. The chain has TRBV28 and TRBJ2-2; 7 bases map to TRBD1. V lost 4 bases to trimming and J lost 3 bases; unmatched junction nucleotides: 8. From germline, CDR1 is MDHEN and CDR2 SYDVKM. The CDR3 is made up of 16 amino acids. The CDR3 nucleotides read TGTGCCAGCAGTTCCCCCGGGACAGATGACACCGGGGAGCTGTTTTTT. Its translation: CASSSPGTDDTGELFF.

Concerning this clonotype: Relative to the germline gene, one junction end is altered; a read error may explain this. The V gene is TRBV4-1, the J gene TRBJ2-3; 13 bases align to TRBD2. The CDR3 runs to 17 residues. CDR1 and CDR2 (germline): MGHRA, YSYEKL. As DNA, the CDR3 is TGCGCCAGCAGCCAGGGACTACTAGCGGGGGGGCCGGAGACGCAGTATTTC. Translating gives CASSQGLLAGGPETQYF.